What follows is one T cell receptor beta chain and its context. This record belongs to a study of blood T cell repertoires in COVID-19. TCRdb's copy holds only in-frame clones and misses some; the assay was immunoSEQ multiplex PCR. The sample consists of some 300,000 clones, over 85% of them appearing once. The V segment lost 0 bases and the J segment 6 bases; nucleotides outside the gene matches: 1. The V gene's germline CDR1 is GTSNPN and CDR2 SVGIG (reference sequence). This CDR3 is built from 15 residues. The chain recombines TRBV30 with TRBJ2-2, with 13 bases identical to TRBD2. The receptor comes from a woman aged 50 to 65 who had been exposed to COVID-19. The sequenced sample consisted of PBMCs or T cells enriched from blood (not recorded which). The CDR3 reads CAWSVLAGGPGELFF. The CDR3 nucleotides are TGTGCCTGGAGTGTACTAGCGGGGGGGCCCGGGGAGCTGTTTTTT.